This T cell receptor beta chain is from a study of blood T cell repertoires in COVID-19. This clone showed up just a few times. The protocol was immunoSEQ multiplex PCR, while the TCRdb copy is restricted to in-frame clones and leaves out a portion. The data contain 50,000 to 65,000 clones, about 75% of them seen just once; the ten biggest clones take up over 50%. With V trimmed by 4 bases and J by 0 bases, 5 bases remained unmatched. The germline gives CDR1 SNHLY, CDR2 FYNNEI. The length of the CDR3 is 16 residues. Sequenced: PBMCs or T cells enriched from blood (not recorded which). This clonotype originated in a woman aged 60-75 years who had been exposed to COVID-19. The chain recombines TRBV2 with TRBJ2-3; TRBD2 matches 9 bases. The DNA of the CDR3 is TGTGCCAGCAGTGGTCGGGCGGGAGGGAGCACAGATACGCAGTATTTT. Translated, it gives CASSGRAGGSTDTQYF.